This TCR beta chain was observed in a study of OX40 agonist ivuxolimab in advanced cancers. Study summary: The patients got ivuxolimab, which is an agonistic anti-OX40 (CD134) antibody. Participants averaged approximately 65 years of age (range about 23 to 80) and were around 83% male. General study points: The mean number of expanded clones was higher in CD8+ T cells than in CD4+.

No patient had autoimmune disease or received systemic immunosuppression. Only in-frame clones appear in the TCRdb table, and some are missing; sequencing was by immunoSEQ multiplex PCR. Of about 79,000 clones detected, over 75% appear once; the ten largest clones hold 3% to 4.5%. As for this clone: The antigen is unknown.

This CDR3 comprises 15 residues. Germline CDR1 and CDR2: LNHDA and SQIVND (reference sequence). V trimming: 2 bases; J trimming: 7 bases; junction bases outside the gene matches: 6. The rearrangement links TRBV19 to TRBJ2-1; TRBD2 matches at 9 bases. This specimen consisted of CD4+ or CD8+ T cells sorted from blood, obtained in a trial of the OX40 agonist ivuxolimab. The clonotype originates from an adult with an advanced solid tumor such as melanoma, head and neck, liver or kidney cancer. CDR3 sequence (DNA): TGTGCCAGTAGTATATTTAGCGGGAGTGGTAATGAGCAGTTCTTC. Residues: CASSIFSGSGNEQFF.